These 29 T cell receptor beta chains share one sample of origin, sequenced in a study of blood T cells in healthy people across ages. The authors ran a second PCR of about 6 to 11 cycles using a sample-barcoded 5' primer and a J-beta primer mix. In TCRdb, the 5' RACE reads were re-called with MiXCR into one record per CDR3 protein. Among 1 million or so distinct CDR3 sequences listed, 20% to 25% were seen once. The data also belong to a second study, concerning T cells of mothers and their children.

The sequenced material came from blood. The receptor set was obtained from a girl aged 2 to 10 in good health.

The CDR3 loop is CSVVAGWAETQYF. For the CDR3, the DNA is TGCAGCGTTGTGGCGGGATGGGCGGAGACCCAGTACTTC. This chain connects TRBV29-1 to TRBJ2-5, with TRBD2 as a possible D gene (6 bases). From germline, CDR1 is SQVTM and CDR2 ANQGSEA. V was pared by 4 bases and J by 5 bases, with 14 bases between. CDR3 length: 13 residues.

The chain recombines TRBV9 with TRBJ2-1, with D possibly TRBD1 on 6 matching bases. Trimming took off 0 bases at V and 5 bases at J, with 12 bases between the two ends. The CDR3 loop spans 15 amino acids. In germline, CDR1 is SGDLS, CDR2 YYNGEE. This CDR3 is CASSVEGTKDNEQFF. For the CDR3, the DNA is TGTGCCAGCAGCGTAGAGGGGACAAAAGACAATGAGCAGTTCTTC.

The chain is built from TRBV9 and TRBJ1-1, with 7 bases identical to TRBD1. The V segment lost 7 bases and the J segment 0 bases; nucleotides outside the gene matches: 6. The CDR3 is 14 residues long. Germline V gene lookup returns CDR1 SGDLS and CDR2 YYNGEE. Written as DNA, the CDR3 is TGTGCCAGCTCCCAGGGGGTATTGAACACTGAAGCTTTCTTT. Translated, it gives CASSQGVLNTEAFF.

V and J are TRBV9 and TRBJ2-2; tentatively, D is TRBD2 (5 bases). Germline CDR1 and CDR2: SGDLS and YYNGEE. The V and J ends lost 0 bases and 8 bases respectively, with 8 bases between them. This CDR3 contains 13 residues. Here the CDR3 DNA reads TGTGCCAGCAGCGTAGTGGGGAGTGGGGAGCTGTTTTTT. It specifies CASSVVGSGELFF.

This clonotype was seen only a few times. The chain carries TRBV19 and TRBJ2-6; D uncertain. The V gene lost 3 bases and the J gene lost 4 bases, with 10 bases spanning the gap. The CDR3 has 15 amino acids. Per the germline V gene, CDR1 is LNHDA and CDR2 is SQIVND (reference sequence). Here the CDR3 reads CASSMARLGANVLTF. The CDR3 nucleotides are TGTGCCAGTAGTATGGCCCGGTTGGGGGCCAACGTCCTGACTTTC.

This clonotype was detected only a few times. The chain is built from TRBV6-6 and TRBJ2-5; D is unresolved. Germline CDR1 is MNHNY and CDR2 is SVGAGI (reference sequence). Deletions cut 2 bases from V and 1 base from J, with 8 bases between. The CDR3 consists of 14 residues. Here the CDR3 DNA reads TGTGCCAGCAGTTACGTGCAGCTCCAAGAGACCCAGTACTTC. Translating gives CASSYVQLQETQYF.

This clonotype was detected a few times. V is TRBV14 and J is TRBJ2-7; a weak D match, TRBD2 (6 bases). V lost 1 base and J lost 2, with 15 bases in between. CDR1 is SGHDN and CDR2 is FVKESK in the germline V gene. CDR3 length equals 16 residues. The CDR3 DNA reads TGTGCCAGCAGCCAAGGAGGTGTCTGGGGGGCCTACGAGCAGTACTTC. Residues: CASSQGGVWGAYEQYF.

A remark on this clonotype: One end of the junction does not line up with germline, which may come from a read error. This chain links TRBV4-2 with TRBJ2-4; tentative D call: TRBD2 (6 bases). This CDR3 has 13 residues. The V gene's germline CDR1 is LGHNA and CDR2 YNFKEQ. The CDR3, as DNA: TGTGCCAGCAGCCAAGATGTGGGGGGTGGTCGGGACTTC. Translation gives CASSQDVGGGRDF.

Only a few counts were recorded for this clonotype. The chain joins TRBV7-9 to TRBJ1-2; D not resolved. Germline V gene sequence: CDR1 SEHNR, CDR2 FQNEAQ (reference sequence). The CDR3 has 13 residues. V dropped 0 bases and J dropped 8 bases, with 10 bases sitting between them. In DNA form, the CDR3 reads TGTGCCAGCAGCTTAGCGCCGAAAGGGGGCTACACCTTC. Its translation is CASSLAPKGGYTF.

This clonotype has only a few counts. The CDR3 spells CASSPYQEREETQYF. The CDR3 DNA is TGTGCCAGCAGTCCCTACCAGGAGCGGGAAGAGACCCAGTACTTC. V usage is TRBV12-3 or TRBV12-4 and J usage is TRBJ2-5, with D tentatively TRBD2 (6 bases). The ends were cut back, 5 bases at V and 3 bases at J, with 16 bases in the middle. The CDR3 sequence is 15 residues long.

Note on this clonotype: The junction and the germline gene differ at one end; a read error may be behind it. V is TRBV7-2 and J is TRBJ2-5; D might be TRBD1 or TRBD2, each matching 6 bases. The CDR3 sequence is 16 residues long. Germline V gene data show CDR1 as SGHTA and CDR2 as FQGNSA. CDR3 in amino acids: CASSLSWGALQEAQYF. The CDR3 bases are TGTGCCAGCAGCTTAAGTTGGGGGGCCCTCCAAGAGGCCCAGTACTTC.

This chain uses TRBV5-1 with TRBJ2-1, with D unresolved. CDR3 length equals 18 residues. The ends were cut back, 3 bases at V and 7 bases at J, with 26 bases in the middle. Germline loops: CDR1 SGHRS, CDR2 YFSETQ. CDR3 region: CASSSPPERPSGENEQFF. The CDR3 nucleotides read TGCGCCAGCAGCTCCCCCCCCGAAAGACCATCAGGAGAAAATGAGCAGTTCTTC.

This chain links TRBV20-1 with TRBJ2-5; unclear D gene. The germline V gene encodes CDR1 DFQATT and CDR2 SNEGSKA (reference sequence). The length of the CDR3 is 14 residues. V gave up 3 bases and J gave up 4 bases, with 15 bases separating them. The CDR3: CSASAVLGIETQYF. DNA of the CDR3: TGCAGTGCTAGCGCCGTTTTAGGGATAGAGACCCAGTACTTC.

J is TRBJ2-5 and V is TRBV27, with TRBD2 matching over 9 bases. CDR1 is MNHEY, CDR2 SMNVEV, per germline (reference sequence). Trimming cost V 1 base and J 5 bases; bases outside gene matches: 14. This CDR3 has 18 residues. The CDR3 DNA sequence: TGTGCCAGCAGTTTATTGTATACTAGCGGGCCCCTCTCTGAGACCCAGTACTTC. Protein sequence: CASSLLYTSGPLSETQYF.

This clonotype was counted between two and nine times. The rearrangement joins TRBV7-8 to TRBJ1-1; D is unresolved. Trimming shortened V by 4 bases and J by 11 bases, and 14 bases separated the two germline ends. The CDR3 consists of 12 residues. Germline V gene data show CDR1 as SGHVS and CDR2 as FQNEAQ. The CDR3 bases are TGTGCCAGCAGCTCCGGACGGCAACAGGCTTTCTTT. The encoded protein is CASSSGRQQAFF.

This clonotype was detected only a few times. Here the CDR3 reads CASSQEPAGFTDTQYF. The DNA of the CDR3 is TGTGCCAGCAGCCAAGAGCCAGCGGGATTCACAGATACGCAGTATTTT. The V call is TRBV3-1, the J call TRBJ2-3, with 7 bases aligning to TRBD2. CDR1 and CDR2 from the germline V gene are LGHDT and YNNKEL (reference sequence). CDR3 length: 16 residues. V gave up 0 bases and J gave up 2 bases; unmatched junction bases: 5.

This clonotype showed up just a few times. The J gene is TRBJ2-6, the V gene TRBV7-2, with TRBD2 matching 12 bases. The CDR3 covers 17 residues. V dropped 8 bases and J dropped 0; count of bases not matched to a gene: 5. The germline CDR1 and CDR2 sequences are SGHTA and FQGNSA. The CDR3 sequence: CASGLAGGYSGANVLTF. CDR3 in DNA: TGTGCCAGCGGTCTAGCGGGAGGGTACTCTGGGGCCAACGTCCTGACTTTC.

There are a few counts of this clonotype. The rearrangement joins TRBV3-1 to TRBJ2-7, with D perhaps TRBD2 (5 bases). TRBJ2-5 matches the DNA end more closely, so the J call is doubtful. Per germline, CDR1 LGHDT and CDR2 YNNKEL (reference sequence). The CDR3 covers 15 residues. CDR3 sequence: CASSQDPGLRETQYF. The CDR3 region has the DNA TGTGCCAGCAGCCAAGATCCCGGACTCAGGGAGACCCAGTACTTC.

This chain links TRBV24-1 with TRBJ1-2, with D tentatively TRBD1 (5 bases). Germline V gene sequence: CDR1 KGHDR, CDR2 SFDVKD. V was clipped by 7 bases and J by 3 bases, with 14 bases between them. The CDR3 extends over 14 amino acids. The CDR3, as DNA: TGTGCCACCAGGGGACCTACCGGGCACTATGGCTACACCTTC. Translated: CATRGPTGHYGYTF.

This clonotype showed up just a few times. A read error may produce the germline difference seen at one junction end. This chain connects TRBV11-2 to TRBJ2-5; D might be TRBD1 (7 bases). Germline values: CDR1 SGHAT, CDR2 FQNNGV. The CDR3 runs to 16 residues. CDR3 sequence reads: CASSLGGTVGAETRYF. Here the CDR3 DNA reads TGTGCCAGCAGTCTAGGGGGGACAGTAGGTGCGGAGACCCGGTACTTC.

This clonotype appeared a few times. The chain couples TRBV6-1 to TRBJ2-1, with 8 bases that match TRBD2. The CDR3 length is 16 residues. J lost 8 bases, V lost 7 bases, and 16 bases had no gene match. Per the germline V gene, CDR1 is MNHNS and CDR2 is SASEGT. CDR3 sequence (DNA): TGTGCCAGCACATTCGAGCCGGGACTAGGGATTGATGAGCAGTTCTTC. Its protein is CASTFEPGLGIDEQFF.

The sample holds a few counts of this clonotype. The CDR3 loop is CASSPGVSETEAFF. CDR3 DNA sequence: TGTGCCAGCAGCCCCGGTGTAAGCGAGACTGAAGCTTTCTTT. This sequence joins TRBV6-6 and TRBJ1-1; no firm D call. The CDR3 totals 14 residues. Germline CDR1 MNHNY, CDR2 SVGAGI (reference sequence). Between the trimmed V and J ends, which lost 6 bases and 5 bases, there was a span of 16 bases.

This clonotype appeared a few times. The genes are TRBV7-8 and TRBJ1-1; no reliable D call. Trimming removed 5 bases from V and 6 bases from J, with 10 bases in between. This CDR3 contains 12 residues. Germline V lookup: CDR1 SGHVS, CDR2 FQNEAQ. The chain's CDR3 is CASSPNAPEAFF. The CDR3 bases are TGTGCCAGCAGCCCGAATGCACCTGAAGCTTTCTTT.

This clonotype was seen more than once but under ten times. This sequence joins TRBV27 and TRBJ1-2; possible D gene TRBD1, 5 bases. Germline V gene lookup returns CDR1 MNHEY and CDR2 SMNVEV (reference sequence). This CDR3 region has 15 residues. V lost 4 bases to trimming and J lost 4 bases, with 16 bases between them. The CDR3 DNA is TGTGCCAGCAGTTCCCTGGGGGGGGAGTCCTATGGCTACACCTTC. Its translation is CASSSLGGESYGYTF.

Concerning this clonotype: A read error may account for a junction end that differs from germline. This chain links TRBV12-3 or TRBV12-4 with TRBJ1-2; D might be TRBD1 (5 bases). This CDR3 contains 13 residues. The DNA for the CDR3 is TGTGTCAGCAGCGTCTGGGGGGGGAAGGGCTACACCTTC. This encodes CVSSVWGGKGYTF.

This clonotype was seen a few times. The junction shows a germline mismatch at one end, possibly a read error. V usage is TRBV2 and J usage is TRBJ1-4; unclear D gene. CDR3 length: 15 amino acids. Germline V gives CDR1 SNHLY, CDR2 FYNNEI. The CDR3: CASSENARTNEKLFF. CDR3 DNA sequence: TGTGCCAGCAGTGAGAATGCGAGAACTAATGAAAAGCTGTTTTTT.

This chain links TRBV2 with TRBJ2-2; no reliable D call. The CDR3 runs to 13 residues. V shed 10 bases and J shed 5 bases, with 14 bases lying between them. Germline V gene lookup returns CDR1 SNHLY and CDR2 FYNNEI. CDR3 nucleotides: TGTGCCACCTCCCCGTGGGAAACCGGGGAGCTGTTTTTT. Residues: CATSPWETGELFF.

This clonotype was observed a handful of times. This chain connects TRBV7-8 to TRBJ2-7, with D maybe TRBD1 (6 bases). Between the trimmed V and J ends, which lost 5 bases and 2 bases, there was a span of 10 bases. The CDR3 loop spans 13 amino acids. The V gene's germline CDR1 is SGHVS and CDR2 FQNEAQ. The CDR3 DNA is TGTGCCAGCAGCCCGTGGGACACCTACGAGCAGTACTTC. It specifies CASSPWDTYEQYF.

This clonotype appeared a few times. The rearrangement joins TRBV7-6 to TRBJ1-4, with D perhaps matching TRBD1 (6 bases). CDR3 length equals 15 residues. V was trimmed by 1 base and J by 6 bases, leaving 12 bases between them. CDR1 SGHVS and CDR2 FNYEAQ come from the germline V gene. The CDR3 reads CASSLGDRSHEKLFF. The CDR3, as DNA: TGTGCCAGCAGCTTAGGAGACAGGTCGCATGAAAAACTGTTTTTT.